These T cell receptor beta chains were read from a single sample in a study of identical twins. TCRdb independently ran MiXCR on the 5' RACE reads; one entry per CDR3 protein. Here the sample spans about 660,000 distinct CDR3 sequences, 8% to 9% being singletons. These sequences were also reported in another study, on yellow fever vaccine responses in identical twins.

Sequenced material: PBMCs. These receptors were obtained from a woman aged 18-29 years in good health. Each CDR3 is given with its conserved first and last residue. D genes are given only for firm matches. A clone size is listed for some rows: how often the clone was seen (once, few, many), or a class if it is expanded.

J gene	D gene	clone size	V gene	CDR3 protein	CDR3 DNA
TRBJ2-1	TRBD1	many	TRBV7-9	CASSSRDRAIRGQFF	TGTGCCAGCAGCTCCCGGGACAGGGCGATACGCGGGCAGTTCTTC
TRBJ2-3	NA	NA	TRBV28	CASSSASSTDTQYF	TGTGCCAGCAGTTCAGCGAGTAGCACAGATACGCAGTATTTT
TRBJ2-3	TRBD2	many	TRBV15	CATSRDKWASGKHTDTQYF	TGTGCCACCAGCAGAGATAAGTGGGCTAGCGGGAAGCACACAGATACGCAGTATTTT
TRBJ2-1	TRBD1	few	TRBV5-1	CASSLWRGQGNEQFF	TGCGCCAGCAGCCTATGGAGAGGACAGGGGAATGAGCAGTTCTTC
TRBJ1-2	NA	NA	TRBV14	CASSQQGTRGYTF	TGTGCCAGCAGCCAACAGGGAACGAGGGGCTACACCTTC
TRBJ2-1	TRBD2	NA	TRBV15	CATSRVAGGRDEQFF	TGTGCCACCAGCAGAGTAGCGGGAGGGAGGGATGAGCAGTTCTTC
TRBJ1-5	TRBD1	many	TRBV27	CASKGQGESQPQHF	TGTGCCAGCAAAGGACAGGGGGAATCCCAGCCCCAGCATTTT
TRBJ2-1	NA	NA	TRBV24-1	CATSDPRPSYNEQFF	TGTGCCACCAGTGATCCCCGGCCGTCGTACAATGAGCAGTTCTTC
TRBJ2-5	NA	few	TRBV7-6	CASSPLRGAQETQYF	TGTGCCAGCAGTCCCTTGAGAGGGGCTCAAGAGACCCAGTACTTC
TRBJ2-1	NA	many	TRBV5-1	CASSLEGHEQFF	TGCGCCAGCAGCTTGGAAGGTCATGAGCAGTTCTTC
TRBJ1-3	NA	few	TRBV28	CASRAGNTIYF	TGTGCCAGCAGGGCTGGAAACACCATATATTTT
TRBJ2-1	TRBD2	few	TRBV3-1	CASSQPRDYINEQFF	TGTGCCAGCAGCCAACCCCGGGACTACATCAATGAGCAGTTCTTC
TRBJ1-1	TRBD1	few	TRBV5-6	CASSRGQGSWNTEAFF	TGTGCCAGCAGCCGCGGACAGGGGTCCTGGAACACTGAAGCTTTCTTT
TRBJ2-3	TRBD1	many	TRBV28	CASVRGQDIPQYF	TGTGCCAGCGTCCGGGGACAGGATATCCCGCAGTATTTT
TRBJ2-2	TRBD1	few	TRBV2	CASTRNRGTGELFF	TGTGCCAGCACTCGGAACAGGGGCACCGGGGAGCTGTTTTTT
TRBJ2-1	NA	many	TRBV20-1	CSAIHSEGGFNEQFF	TGCAGTGCTATTCATTCGGAAGGGGGTTTCAATGAGCAGTTCTTC
TRBJ2-3	NA	few	TRBV20-1	CSARAGPLFTDTQYF	TGCAGTGCTAGGGCCGGACCTCTATTCACAGATACGCAGTATTTT
TRBJ2-3	NA	many	TRBV7-9	CASSLGLPGDTQYF	TGTGCCAGCAGCTTAGGACTCCCCGGAGATACGCAGTATTTT
TRBJ2-7	NA	NA	TRBV7-6	CASSLAFDEQYF	TGTGCCAGCAGCTTAGCTTTCGACGAGCAGTACTTC
TRBJ2-7	TRBD2	many	TRBV27	CASSLTSARYEQYF	TGTGCCAGCAGTTTGACTAGCGCGCGCTACGAGCAGTACTTC
TRBJ2-1	NA	NA	TRBV7-7	CARDNEQFF	TGTGCTAGGGACAATGAGCAGTTCTTC
TRBJ1-1	NA	NA	TRBV5-1	CASTLSGGDTEAFF	TGCGCCAGCACCTTGAGCGGGGGGGACACTGAAGCTTTCTTT
TRBJ2-1	NA	many	TRBV5-1	CASSLEPPYNEQFF	TGCGCCAGCAGCTTGGAACCGCCCTACAATGAGCAGTTCTTC
TRBJ2-7	TRBD1	NA	TRBV4-1	CASSLGQQVSYEQYF	TGCGCCAGCAGCCTGGGACAGCAAGTCTCCTACGAGCAGTACTTC
TRBJ2-1	TRBD2	few	TRBV4-3	CASSQDTSGNEQFF	TGCGCCAGCAGCCAAGACACTAGCGGCAATGAGCAGTTCTTC
TRBJ2-4	NA	few	TRBV12-3/TRBV12-4	CASSETVRVQYF	TGTGCCAGCAGTGAAACCGTCAGAGTTCAGTACTTC
TRBJ2-7	TRBD2	few	TRBV7-2	CASSLAGLAETYEQYF	TGTGCCAGCAGCTTAGCGGGACTAGCGGAAACCTACGAGCAGTACTTC
TRBJ2-6	TRBD2	NA	TRBV5-6	CASSLAGGLPSGANVLTF	TGTGCCAGCAGCCTGGCGGGGGGCCTCCCTTCTGGGGCCAACGTCCTGACTTTC
TRBJ2-3	NA	many	TRBV6-1	CASRSWDTPIWSDTQYF	TGTGCCAGCAGGAGCTGGGACACCCCAATTTGGTCAGATACGCAGTATTTT
TRBJ2-1	TRBD2	few	TRBV7-9	CASSPYLAGLDEQFF	TGTGCCAGCAGCCCCTACCTAGCGGGGTTGGATGAGCAGTTCTTC
TRBJ2-1	NA	few	TRBV20-1	CSAPVGDMRYNEQFF	TGCAGTGCTCCAGTGGGGGATATGAGGTACAATGAGCAGTTCTTC
TRBJ2-3	NA	NA	TRBV6-2/TRBV6-3	CASTLGPSGPHRFTDTQYF	TGTGCCAGCACCCTAGGCCCCAGTGGGCCCCACCGATTCACAGATACGCAGTATTTT
TRBJ2-1	NA	NA	TRBV4-3	CASSQTPGWGGIEQFF	TGCGCCAGCAGCCAAACACCGGGGTGGGGAGGAATTGAGCAGTTCTTC
TRBJ2-7	NA	many	TRBV5-1	CASSLVGGGYYEQYF	TGCGCCAGCAGCTTGGTTGGTGGGGGATACTACGAGCAGTACTTC
TRBJ1-1	TRBD1	NA	TRBV7-2	CATARTGWNTEAFF	TGTGCCACCGCGAGGACAGGGTGGAACACTGAAGCTTTCTTT
TRBJ1-1	NA	NA	TRBV29-1	CSVEGTVSNTEAFF	TGCAGCGTTGAAGGGACCGTCTCGAACACTGAAGCTTTCTTT
TRBJ2-5	TRBD1	few	TRBV20-1	CSARVFGDRETQYF	TGCAGTGCTAGGGTATTCGGGGACAGAGAGACCCAGTACTTC